This record concerns one TCR beta chain sequence. These data come from a study of blood T cell repertoires in COVID-19. Whole-study context: The study drew acute and convalescent COVID-19 samples from the United States, Italy and Spain. Nucleic acid was either cDNA or gDNA, and it came from T cells, B-cell-depleted T cells, or PBMCs.

In the authors' methods: Amplified reference gene primers provided the basis for estimating nucleated cell counts. Sequencing was performed with immunoSEQ multiplex PCR; in TCRdb, only in-frame clones are kept and a portion is missing. That table is the source of V, J and clone size, and D and trimming were worked out from the DNA. Of around 370,000 clones listed, almost 90% are singletons. V lost 5 bases to trimming and J lost 2 bases; unmatched junction nucleotides: 2. The CDR3 extends over 13 amino acids. From germline, CDR1 is KGHSH and CDR2 LQKENI. The sequenced sample consisted of peripheral blood. The TCR sequence derives from a man aged 18-30 years with active or convalescent COVID-19. The chain combines TRBV18 with TRBJ1-2; the match to TRBD1 covers 7 bases. The CDR3 protein is CASSSGQNYGYTF. DNA for the CDR3: TGTGCCAGCTCATCGGGACAGAACTATGGCTACACCTTC.